Here is one T cell receptor (beta chain) with its context. Some clones are missing from TCRdb's copy, which holds only in-frame ones; the method was immunoSEQ multiplex PCR. The repertoire holds 130,000 or so clones, with around three quarters as singletons. This specimen comes from a study of blood T cell repertoires in COVID-19. Study-level background: In each case, the material was cDNA or gDNA derived from T cells, B-cell-depleted T cells, or PBMCs.

CDR3 size: 17 residues. V was clipped by 3 bases and J by 3 bases; unmatched bases: 10. Looked up from germline, CDR1 is SGHDN and CDR2 is FVKESK. The sample was peripheral blood. The chain couples TRBV14 to TRBJ1-5; 8 bases are a match to TRBD1. The source is a man in his fifties with acute or convalescent COVID-19. The DNA of the CDR3 is TGTGCCAGCAGCCAGCCTTTAGACAGGGGCGTCAATCAGCCCCAGCATTTT. Translating gives CASSQPLDRGVNQPQHF.